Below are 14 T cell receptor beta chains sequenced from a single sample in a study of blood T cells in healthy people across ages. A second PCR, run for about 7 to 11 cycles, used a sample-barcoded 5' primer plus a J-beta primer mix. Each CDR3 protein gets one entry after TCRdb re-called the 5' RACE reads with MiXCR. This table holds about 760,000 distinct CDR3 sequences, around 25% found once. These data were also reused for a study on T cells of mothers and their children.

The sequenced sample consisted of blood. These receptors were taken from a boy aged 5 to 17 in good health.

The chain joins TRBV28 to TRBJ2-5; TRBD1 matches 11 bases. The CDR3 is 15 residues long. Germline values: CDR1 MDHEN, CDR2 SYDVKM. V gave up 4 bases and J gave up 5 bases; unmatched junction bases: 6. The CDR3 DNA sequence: TGTGCCAGCAGTTGGGACAGGGGGTTCACGGAGACCCAGTACTTC. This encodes CASSWDRGFTETQYF.

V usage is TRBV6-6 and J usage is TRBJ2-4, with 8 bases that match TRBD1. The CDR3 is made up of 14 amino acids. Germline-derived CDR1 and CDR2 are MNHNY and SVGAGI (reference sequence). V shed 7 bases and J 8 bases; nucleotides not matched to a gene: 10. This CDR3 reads CASTPGGIGDIQYF. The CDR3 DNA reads TGTGCCAGCACTCCAGGGGGCATCGGGGACATTCAGTACTTC.

CDR3 bases: TGCAGCGTTGAAATACCGAACGGGGAGACCCAGTACTTC. This gives the protein CSVEIPNGETQYF. The chain has TRBV29-1 and TRBJ2-5; D gene uncertain. V lost 2 bases, J lost 5 bases, and 12 bases lay in between. Looked up from germline, CDR1 is SQVTM and CDR2 is ANQGSEA. The CDR3 is made up of 13 amino acids.

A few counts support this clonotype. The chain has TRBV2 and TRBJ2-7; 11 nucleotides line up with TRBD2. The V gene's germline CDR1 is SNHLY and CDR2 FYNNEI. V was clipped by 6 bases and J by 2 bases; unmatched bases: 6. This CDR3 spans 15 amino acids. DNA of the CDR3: TGTGCCAGCAGCTATAGCGGGGGGGCGACCTACGAGCAGTACTTC. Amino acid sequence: CASSYSGGATYEQYF.

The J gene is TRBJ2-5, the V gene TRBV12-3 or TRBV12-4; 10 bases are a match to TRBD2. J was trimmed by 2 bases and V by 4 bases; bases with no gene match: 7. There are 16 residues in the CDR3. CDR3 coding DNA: TGTGCCAGCAGTTCCCTCCTAGCGGGGGATCAAGAGACCCAGTACTTC. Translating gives CASSSLLAGDQETQYF.

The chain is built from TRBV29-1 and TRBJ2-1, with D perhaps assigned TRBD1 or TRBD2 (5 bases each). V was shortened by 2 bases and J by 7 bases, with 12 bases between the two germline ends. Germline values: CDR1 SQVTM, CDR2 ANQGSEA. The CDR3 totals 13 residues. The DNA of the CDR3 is TGCAGCGTTGAACCGGTGTGGGGGAATGAGCAGTTCTTC. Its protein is CSVEPVWGNEQFF.

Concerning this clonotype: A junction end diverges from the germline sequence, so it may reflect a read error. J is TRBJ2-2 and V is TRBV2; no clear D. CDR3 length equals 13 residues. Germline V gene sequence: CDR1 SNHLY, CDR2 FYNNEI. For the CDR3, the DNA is TGTGCCGGCAGTGGGTCCTACACCGGGGAGCTGTTTTTT. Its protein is CAGSGSYTGELFF.

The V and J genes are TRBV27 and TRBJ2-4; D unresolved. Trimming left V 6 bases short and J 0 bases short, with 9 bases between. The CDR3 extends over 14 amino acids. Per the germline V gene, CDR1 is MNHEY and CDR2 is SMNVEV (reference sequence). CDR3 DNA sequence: TGTGCCAGCAGCTCCCTAAAAGCCAAAAACATTCAGTACTTC. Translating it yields CASSSLKAKNIQYF.

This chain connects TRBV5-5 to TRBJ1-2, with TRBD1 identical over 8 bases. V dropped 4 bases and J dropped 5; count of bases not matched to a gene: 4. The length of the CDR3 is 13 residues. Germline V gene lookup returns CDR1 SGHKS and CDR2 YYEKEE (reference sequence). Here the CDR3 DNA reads TGTGCCAGCAGCGTCCAGGGGGCGTATGGCTACACCTTC. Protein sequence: CASSVQGAYGYTF.

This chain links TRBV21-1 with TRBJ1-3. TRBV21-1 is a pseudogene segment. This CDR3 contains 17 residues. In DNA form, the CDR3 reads TGTGCCAGCAGCAAAGGGAAGAGACGGGTCTCTGGAAACACCATATATTTT. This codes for CASSKGKRRVSGNTIYF.

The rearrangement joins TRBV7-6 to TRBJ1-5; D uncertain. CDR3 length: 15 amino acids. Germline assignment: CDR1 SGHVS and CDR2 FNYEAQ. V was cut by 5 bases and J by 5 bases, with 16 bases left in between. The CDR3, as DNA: TGTGCCAGCAGCCAACTAACGGGTTACGATCAGCCCCAGCATTTT. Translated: CASSQLTGYDQPQHF.

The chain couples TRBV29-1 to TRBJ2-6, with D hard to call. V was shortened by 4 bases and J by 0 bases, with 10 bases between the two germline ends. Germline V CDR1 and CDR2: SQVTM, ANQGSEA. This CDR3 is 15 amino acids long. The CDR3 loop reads CSVVSFSSGANVLTF. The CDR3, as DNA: TGCAGCGTTGTGTCCTTCTCCTCTGGGGCCAACGTCCTGACTTTC.

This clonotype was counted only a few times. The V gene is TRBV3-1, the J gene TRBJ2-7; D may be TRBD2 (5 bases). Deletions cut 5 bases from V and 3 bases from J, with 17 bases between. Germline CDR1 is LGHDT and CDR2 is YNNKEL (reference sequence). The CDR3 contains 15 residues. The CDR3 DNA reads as TGTGCCAGCAGCTCCCTTCTAGAGGGTCGCTACGAGCAGTACTTC. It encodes CASSSLLEGRYEQYF.

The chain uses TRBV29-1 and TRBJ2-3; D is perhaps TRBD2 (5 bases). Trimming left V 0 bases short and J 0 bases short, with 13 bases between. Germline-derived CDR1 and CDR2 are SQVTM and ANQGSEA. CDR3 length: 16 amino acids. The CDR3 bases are TGCAGCGTTGAAGATCCATTGGCGGGTAGCACAGATACGCAGTATTTT. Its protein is CSVEDPLAGSTDTQYF.